This passage covers 3 T cell receptor beta chains from one sample sequenced in a study of blood T cells in healthy people across ages. PCR was performed a second time for about 6 to 12 cycles using a sample-barcoded 5' primer and a J-beta primer mix. MiXCR was run by TCRdb on the 5' RACE reads, yielding one entry per CDR3 protein. The profile shows roughly 680,000 distinct CDR3 sequences, over 40% of them singletons. Sequenced input: blood. These receptors originate from a woman aged 80 or older in good health.

This clonotype was seen only a few times. V gene TRBV29-1 combines with J gene TRBJ2-5, with D perhaps assigned TRBD1 or TRBD2 (5 bases each). V shed 6 bases and J shed 1 base, with 9 bases lying between them. Germline CDR1 SQVTM, CDR2 ANQGSEA. The CDR3 consists of 12 residues. This CDR3 reads CSVRDGQETQYF. The CDR3 DNA follows: TGCAGCGTCCGGGACGGCCAAGAGACCCAGTACTTC. Full variable domain (outside the CDR3, taken from reference TRBV29-1 and TRBJ2-5): SAVISQKPSRDICQRGTSLTIQCQVDSQVTMMFWYRQQPGQSLTLIATANQGSEATYESGFVIDKFPISRPNLTFSTLTVSNMSPEDSSIYLCSVRDGQETQYFGPGTRLLVL.

This clonotype was found many times. V usage is TRBV5-1 and J usage is TRBJ2-7, with D uncertain. Between the trimmed V and J ends, which lost 0 bases and 1 base, there was a span of 20 bases. Per germline, CDR1 SGHRS and CDR2 YFSETQ. The CDR3 is 18 residues long. CDR3 in amino acids: CASSLEVTLGFASYEQYF. CDR3 bases: TGCGCCAGCAGCTTGGAGGTCACTTTGGGGTTCGCTTCCTACGAGCAGTACTTC.

This clonotype was recorded only once. The chain recombines TRBV20-1 with TRBJ2-5; TRBD1 matches 9 bases. This CDR3 is built from 15 residues. Germline trimming cut 3 bases from V and 5 bases from J; bases unmatched to any gene: 10. CDR1 and CDR2 from the germline V gene are DFQATT and SNEGSKA (reference sequence). Here the CDR3 reads CSASKPGQGEETQYF. The CDR3 bases are TGCAGTGCTAGTAAACCGGGACAGGGAGAGGAGACCCAGTACTTC.